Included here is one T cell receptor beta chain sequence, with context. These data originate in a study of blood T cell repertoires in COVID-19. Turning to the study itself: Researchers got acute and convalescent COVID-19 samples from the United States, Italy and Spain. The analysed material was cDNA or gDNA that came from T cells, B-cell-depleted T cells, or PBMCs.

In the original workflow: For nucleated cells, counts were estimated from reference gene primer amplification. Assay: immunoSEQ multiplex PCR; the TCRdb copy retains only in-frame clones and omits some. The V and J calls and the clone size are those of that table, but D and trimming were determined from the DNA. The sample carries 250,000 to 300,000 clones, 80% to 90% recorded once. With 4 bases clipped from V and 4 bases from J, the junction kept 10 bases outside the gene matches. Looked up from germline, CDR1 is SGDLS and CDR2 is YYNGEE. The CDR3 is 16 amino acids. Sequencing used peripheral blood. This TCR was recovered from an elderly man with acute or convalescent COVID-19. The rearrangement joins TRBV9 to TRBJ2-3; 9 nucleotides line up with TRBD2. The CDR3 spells CASSLTGLAGADTQYF. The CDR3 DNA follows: TGTGCCAGCAGCCTTACGGGACTAGCTGGGGCAGATACGCAGTATTTT.